These 32 T cell receptor beta chains were all obtained from the same sample, sequenced in a study of regulatory T cells in long-lasting Graves disease. Noted time point: newly diagnosed GD, antithyroid drugs for less than 3 months. TCR sequences were obtained from RNA taken from PBMCs. Sequencing libraries for TCR beta were prepared with iRepertoire HTBI primers and Arm-PCR of CDR3 regions. One entry per CDR3 protein, called by TCRdb with MiXCR from the multiplex PCR reads. The data hold about 470,000 distinct CDR3 sequences, with under 15% observed a single time. These data were also filed under a second study, of T cells in Graves' hyperthyroidism and ophthalmopathy.

The sample here was peripheral blood mononuclear cells (PBMCs), taken at new diagnosis, from a patient treated with antithyroid drugs. These receptors all come from a woman in her twenties or thirties with Graves disease.

V and J are TRBV19 and TRBJ2-6; a possible D gene is TRBD2 (7 bases). V was pared by 1 base and J by 2 bases, with 9 bases between. This CDR3 is 16 amino acids long. Germline-derived CDR1 and CDR2 are LNHDA and SQIVND (reference sequence). The CDR3 sequence: CASSIGGGPGANVLTF. The DNA for the CDR3 is TGTGCCAGTAGTATAGGGGGGGGCCCTGGGGCCAACGTCCTGACTTTC.

This clonotype was seen repeatedly, ten times or more. The chain joins TRBV20-1 to TRBJ2-5; the D is unclear. CDR3 length equals 11 residues. The germline V and J ends were trimmed by 2 bases and 3 bases, with 4 bases remaining between them. CDR1 and CDR2 (germline): DFQATT, SNEGSKA (reference sequence). The CDR3 region has the DNA TGCAGTGCTAGACACAAAGAGACCCAGTACTTC. Its translation: CSARHKETQYF.

The chain uses TRBV7-2 and TRBJ2-6; 9 nucleotides line up with TRBD1. The J segment lost 3 bases and the V segment lost 5 bases, leaving 11 bases of the junction unmatched. CDR1 is SGHTA, CDR2 FQGNSA, per germline. The length of the CDR3 is 18 residues. This chain's CDR3 is CASSPPRTGAFGANVLTF. The CDR3 DNA is TGTGCCAGCAGCCCCCCCCGGACAGGGGCTTTTGGGGCCAACGTCCTGACTTTC.

This clonotype has a handful of counts. This chain links TRBV20-1 with TRBJ1-2; the D is unclear. The CDR3 totals 13 residues. CDR1 is DFQATT and CDR2 is SNEGSKA in the germline V gene (reference sequence). Between the trimmed V and J ends, which lost 3 bases and 4 bases, there was a span of 12 bases. CDR3 protein: CSASRTETYGYTF. CDR3 nucleotide sequence: TGCAGTGCTAGCCGGACCGAGACCTATGGCTACACCTTC.

This clonotype has at least ten counts. The V call is TRBV20-1, the J call TRBJ1-1, with unresolved D. Germline V lookup: CDR1 DFQATT, CDR2 SNEGSKA (reference sequence). Trimming took 5 bases from V and 5 from J, leaving 6 bases between them. The CDR3 runs 10 residues. CDR3 sequence: CSAPSTEAFF. CDR3 DNA: TGCAGTGCTCCCTCAACTGAAGCTTTCTTT.

This clonotype came up a few times. The genes are TRBV29-1 and TRBJ2-1; maybe TRBD1 (5 bases). The CDR3 has 12 amino acids. Germline V gene data show CDR1 as SQVTM and CDR2 as ANQGSEA. The V and J ends lost 6 bases and 9 bases respectively, with 15 bases between them. This chain's CDR3 is CSVDQGSGEQFF. The CDR3 region has the DNA TGCAGCGTGGACCAGGGTTCTGGTGAGCAGTTCTTC.

This clonotype was detected ten times or more. As DNA, the CDR3 is TGTGCCAGCAGTTTAGGCATAGCGGTGGATGAGCAGTTCTTC. It codes for CASSLGIAVDEQFF. The chain recombines TRBV27 with TRBJ2-1, with a possible D match to TRBD2 (6 bases). The CDR3 has 14 residues. CDR1 is MNHEY and CDR2 is SMNVEV in the germline V gene (reference sequence). Between the trimmed V and J ends, which lost 2 bases and 8 bases, there was a span of 13 bases.

This clonotype was picked up a small number of times. The gene calls are TRBV27 and TRBJ2-7, with D possibly being TRBD1 or TRBD2 (5 bases each). The CDR3 has 15 residues. CDR1 is MNHEY and CDR2 is SMNVEV in the germline V gene (reference sequence). Deletions cut 5 bases from V and 0 bases from J, with 14 bases between. CDR3 bases: TGTGCCAGCAGTCCACGGGGCTTGAACTCCTACGAGCAGTACTTC. It is translated as CASSPRGLNSYEQYF.

This clonotype was seen at least ten times. The V and J genes are TRBV29-1 and TRBJ2-3; 7 bases are shared with TRBD1. J gave up 7 bases and V 1 base, and 5 bases lay outside the gene matches. CDR1 and CDR2 (germline): SQVTM, ANQGSEA. The CDR3 has 13 amino acids. The CDR3 DNA follows: TGCAGCGTTGAAGGACAGGGTCGGTATACGCAGTATTTT. It specifies CSVEGQGRYTQYF.

This clonotype was seen only a few times. The V gene is TRBV7-9, the J gene TRBJ2-7; D could derive from TRBD1 or TRBD2 (6 bases each). With 5 bases removed from V and 4 bases from J, the gap between germline ends came to 15 bases. The CDR3 totals 14 residues. Germline V lookup: CDR1 SEHNR, CDR2 FQNEAQ (reference sequence). CDR3 sequence: CASSPEGGSYEQYF. CDR3 DNA: TGTGCCAGCAGCCCAGAGGGGGGATCGTACGAGCAGTACTTC.

Many counts were recorded for this clonotype. The rearrangement links TRBV20-1 to TRBJ2-5, with 11 bases that match TRBD1. The V gene's germline CDR1 is DFQATT and CDR2 SNEGSKA (reference sequence). V was clipped by 4 bases and J by 2 bases; unmatched bases: 9. The CDR3 runs 16 residues. The CDR3 region is CSAMSGTGGRQETQYF. The DNA for the CDR3 is TGCAGTGCTATGTCCGGGACAGGGGGGCGGCAAGAGACCCAGTACTTC.

This clonotype appeared many times. The gene calls are TRBV24-1 and TRBJ2-3; 8 nucleotides agree with TRBD1. The CDR3 consists of 18 residues. With 7 bases clipped from V and 3 bases from J, the junction kept 17 bases outside the gene matches. The V gene's germline CDR1 is KGHDR and CDR2 SFDVKD. CDR3 DNA sequence: TGTGCCACCAGCATAAGCGTCGGGACAGGATTGTTGACAGATACGCAGTATTTT. It codes for CATSISVGTGLLTDTQYF.

This clonotype was found many times. The chain has TRBV20-1 and TRBJ2-7, with D tentatively TRBD2 (5 bases). CDR3 length equals 12 residues. Germline CDR1 is DFQATT and CDR2 is SNEGSKA (reference sequence). V gave up 0 bases and J gave up 2 bases, with 5 bases separating them. The CDR3 loop reads CSARERAYEQYF. The CDR3 DNA sequence: TGCAGTGCTAGAGAGCGGGCCTACGAGCAGTACTTC.

This clonotype was detected many times. This chain connects TRBV11-2 to TRBJ2-3; the D gene is possibly TRBD2 (5 bases). Per germline, CDR1 SGHAT and CDR2 FQNNGV. The CDR3 is 15 amino acids. V dropped 5 bases and J dropped 2 bases, with 14 bases sitting between them. CDR3 sequence reads: CASSPLAGTTDTQYF. CDR3 DNA: TGTGCCAGCAGCCCCCTGGCGGGTACCACAGATACGCAGTATTTT.

In this sample, this clonotype turned up a few times. This chain uses TRBV19 with TRBJ1-1, with D unclear. Trimming stripped 7 bases from V and 0 bases from J, with 12 bases between. CDR1 is LNHDA, CDR2 SQIVND, per germline (reference sequence). There are 14 residues in the CDR3. CDR3 sequence (DNA): TGTGCCAGTAACGCGGGATGGATGAACACTGAAGCTTTCTTT. Amino acid sequence: CASNAGWMNTEAFF. The whole variable domain, remainder taken from reference TRBV19 and TRBJ1-1, is DGGITQSPKYLFRKEGQNVTLSCEQNLNHDAMYWYRQDPGQGLRLIYYSQIVNDFQKGDIAEGYSVSREKKESFPLTVTSAQKNPTAFYLCASNAGWMNTEAFFGQGTRLTVV.

This clonotype was counted at least ten times. The chain employs TRBV20-1 and TRBJ2-1, with 12 bases lining up with TRBD2. Looked up from germline, CDR1 is DFQATT and CDR2 is SNEGSKA (reference sequence). The junction had 4 bases not matched to a gene; V was cut back by 4 bases and J by 9 bases. The CDR3 consists of 13 residues. This chain's CDR3 is CSATSGRAVEQFF. The CDR3 coding sequence is TGCAGTGCTACTAGCGGGAGGGCCGTTGAGCAGTTCTTC.

The V gene is TRBV29-1, the J gene TRBJ2-7; no firm D call. V lost 4 bases and J lost 1, with 8 bases in between. The length of the CDR3 is 12 residues. Germline-derived CDR1 and CDR2 are SQVTM and ANQGSEA. The CDR3 protein is CSVVGRSYEQYF. The DNA for the CDR3 is TGCAGCGTTGTAGGCAGATCCTACGAGCAGTACTTC.

This clonotype was recorded many times. The chain joins TRBV12-3 or TRBV12-4 to TRBJ2-2, with D possibly matching TRBD1 (6 bases). The CDR3 has 16 residues. V was cut by 5 bases and J by 0 bases, with 13 bases left in between. The CDR3 here is CASSRPGTTNTGELFF. The CDR3 nucleotides read TGTGCCAGCAGTCGCCCCGGGACAACGAACACCGGGGAGCTGTTTTTT.

For this clonotype: One base separates it from a far larger clone, so it is likely a read error. The genes are TRBV11-1 and TRBJ2-1; D uncertain. There are 14 residues in the CDR3. The V gene's germline CDR1 is SGHAT and CDR2 FQDESV (reference sequence). V lost 1 base to trimming and J lost 10 bases, with 14 bases between them. CDR3 bases: TGTGCCAGCAGCTTAGATGATCGGAGCTACGAGCAGTTCTTC. This sequence encodes CASSLDDRSYEQFF.

This clonotype was seen a few times. The rearrangement joins TRBV29-1 to TRBJ2-3; 12 nucleotides match TRBD2. This CDR3 spans 17 amino acids. The V and J ends lost 4 bases and 1 base, in that order; junction bases with no gene match: 9. Germline CDR1 reads SQVTM; CDR2 reads ANQGSEA. In DNA form, the CDR3 reads TGCAGCGTTGTACGTCTAGCGGGAGGGCGACGCACAGATACGCAGTATTTT. It codes for CSVVRLAGGRRTDTQYF.

This clonotype was picked up many times. The rearrangement joins TRBV12-5 to TRBJ2-5; D possibly corresponds to TRBD1 (5 bases). From germline, CDR1 is LGHNT and CDR2 FRNRAP. The CDR3 is 13 residues long. Trimming left V 7 bases short and J 6 bases short, with 15 bases between. This chain's CDR3 is CASASGAGKTQYF. The CDR3 region has the DNA TGTGCTAGTGCATCTGGTGCAGGGAAGACCCAGTACTTC.

The sample holds many counts of this clonotype. This CDR3 reads CASSYGLAGAYEQYF. The CDR3 region has the DNA TGTGCCAGCAGTTACGGACTAGCGGGAGCCTACGAGCAGTACTTC. The chain combines TRBV6-2 or TRBV6-3 with TRBJ2-7, with 13 bases aligning to TRBD2. Germline CDR1 and CDR2: MNHEY and SVGEGT. There are 15 residues in the CDR3. The ends lost 2 bases at V and 2 bases at J; junction bases unmatched: 0.

The rearrangement uses TRBV28 and TRBJ1-6, with TRBD1 as a possible D gene (6 bases). The CDR3 contains 13 residues. The V gene lost 6 bases and the J gene lost 7 bases, with 10 bases spanning the gap. The germline V gene has CDR1 MDHEN and CDR2 SYDVKM. CDR3 nucleotides: TGTGCCAGCAGAGGACAGCCCAATTCACCCCTCCACTTT. Protein product: CASRGQPNSPLHF. The full variable domain, completed using reference TRBV28 and TRBJ1-6, is DVKVTQSSRYLVKRTGEKVFLECVQDMDHENMFWYRQDPGLGLRLIYFSYDVKMKEKGDIPEGYSVSREKKERFSLILESASTNQTSMYLCASRGQPNSPLHFGNGTRLTVT.

This clonotype was counted many times. The J gene is TRBJ1-4, the V gene TRBV27; D is ambiguous. The CDR3 has 14 residues. V lost 1 base to trimming and J lost 8 bases, with 11 bases between them. Germline-derived CDR1 and CDR2 are MNHEY and SMNVEV (reference sequence). Here the CDR3 reads CASSLYPMGEKLFF. In nucleotides, the CDR3 is TGTGCCAGCAGTTTATATCCAATGGGGGAAAAACTGTTTTTT.

This clonotype was detected only a few times. The chain links TRBV6-4 to TRBJ1-2; 8 bases align to TRBD1. V lost 6 bases to trimming and J lost 3 bases; unmatched junction nucleotides: 12. The CDR3 runs to 16 residues. Germline lookup yields CDR1 MRHNA and CDR2 SNTAGT. This CDR3 is CASSQLSRGQDYGYTF. The CDR3, as DNA: TGTGCCAGCAGCCAACTGTCCAGGGGGCAAGACTATGGCTACACCTTC.

This chain links TRBV6-1 with TRBJ2-2, with D possibly being TRBD2 (5 bases). CDR1 is MNHNS, CDR2 SASEGT, per germline. The V end was cut by 6 bases, the J end by 1 base, with 6 bases between. This CDR3 comprises 13 residues. The CDR3 coding sequence is TGTGCCAGCAGGGACTGGAACACCGGGGAGCTGTTTTTT. As protein: CASRDWNTGELFF.

The chain employs TRBV5-8 and TRBJ2-3; D gene unclear. The CDR3 totals 16 residues. V lost 4 bases, J lost 0 bases, and 15 bases lay in between. The V gene's germline CDR1 is SGHTS and CDR2 YDEGEE. In nucleotides, the CDR3 is TGTGCCAGCAGCATACCTAGGACGAAGAGCACAGATACGCAGTATTTT. Its translation is CASSIPRTKSTDTQYF.

The sample holds many counts of this clonotype. V and J are TRBV28 and TRBJ2-1; D is uncertain. Germline CDR1 reads MDHEN; CDR2 reads SYDVKM. The CDR3 covers 11 residues. Trimming left V 7 bases short and J 5 bases short, with 6 bases between. The CDR3 DNA follows: TGTGCCAGCATTTTCCACAATGAGCAGTTCTTC. Protein sequence: CASIFHNEQFF.

The chain links TRBV12-3 or TRBV12-4 to TRBJ1-1, with no clear D. Between the trimmed V and J ends, which lost 4 bases and 4 bases, there was a span of 4 bases. The CDR3 loop spans 11 amino acids. The CDR3 loop is CASSYGTEAFF. CDR3 nucleotide sequence: TGTGCCAGCAGTTACGGCACTGAAGCTTTCTTT.

This clonotype was found a few times. The rearrangement joins TRBV5-6 to TRBJ2-7; 10 nucleotides match TRBD1. The germline gives CDR1 SGHDT, CDR2 YYEEEE. Trimming removed 4 bases from V and 6 bases from J; junction bases left unmatched: 7. The CDR3 sequence is 14 residues long. CDR3 sequence reads: CASSHTGTGAEQYF. Written as DNA, the CDR3 is TGTGCCAGCAGCCACACCGGGACAGGGGCCGAGCAGTACTTC.

This clonotype was detected ten times or more. This chain uses TRBV2 with TRBJ1-3; D is possibly TRBD1 (6 bases). Germline V CDR1 and CDR2: SNHLY, FYNNEI. The CDR3 has 14 residues. Trimming took off 8 bases at V and 0 bases at J, with 11 bases between the two ends. The CDR3 DNA reads TGTGCCAGCGGACAGCCGAGCTCTGGAAACACCATATATTTT. Its translation: CASGQPSSGNTIYF.

The chain combines TRBV19 with TRBJ2-3, with 9 bases lining up with TRBD2. The V gene end was trimmed by 6 bases and the J gene end by 6 bases; junction bases not matched to a gene: 4. Germline V gene lookup returns CDR1 LNHDA and CDR2 SQIVND (reference sequence). The CDR3 has 13 residues. As DNA, the CDR3 is TGTGCCAGTAGACTAGCGGGTGGGGATACGCAGTATTTT. Its translation is CASRLAGGDTQYF.